The clone carrying this TCR beta chain was seen only once. Looked up from germline, CDR1 is LGHDT and CDR2 is YNNKEL (reference sequence). The CDR3 is 14 amino acids. The V end was cut by 1 base, the J end by 7 bases, with 10 bases between. This sample stems from a study of blood T cell repertoires in COVID-19. Measured with immunoSEQ multiplex PCR; TCRdb has only the in-frame clones, and not every one. This table has about 190,000 clones, about nine tenths appearing once. Sequencing was carried out using peripheral blood. V gene TRBV3-1 (or the pseudogene TRBV3-2) combines with J gene TRBJ2-2, with D perhaps TRBD2 (6 bases). The source is a man in his late teens or twenties with active or convalescent COVID-19. As DNA, the CDR3 is TGTGCCAGCAGCCAAGGACTAGTGGTCGGGGAGCTGTTTTTT. Translating it yields CASSQGLVVGELFF.